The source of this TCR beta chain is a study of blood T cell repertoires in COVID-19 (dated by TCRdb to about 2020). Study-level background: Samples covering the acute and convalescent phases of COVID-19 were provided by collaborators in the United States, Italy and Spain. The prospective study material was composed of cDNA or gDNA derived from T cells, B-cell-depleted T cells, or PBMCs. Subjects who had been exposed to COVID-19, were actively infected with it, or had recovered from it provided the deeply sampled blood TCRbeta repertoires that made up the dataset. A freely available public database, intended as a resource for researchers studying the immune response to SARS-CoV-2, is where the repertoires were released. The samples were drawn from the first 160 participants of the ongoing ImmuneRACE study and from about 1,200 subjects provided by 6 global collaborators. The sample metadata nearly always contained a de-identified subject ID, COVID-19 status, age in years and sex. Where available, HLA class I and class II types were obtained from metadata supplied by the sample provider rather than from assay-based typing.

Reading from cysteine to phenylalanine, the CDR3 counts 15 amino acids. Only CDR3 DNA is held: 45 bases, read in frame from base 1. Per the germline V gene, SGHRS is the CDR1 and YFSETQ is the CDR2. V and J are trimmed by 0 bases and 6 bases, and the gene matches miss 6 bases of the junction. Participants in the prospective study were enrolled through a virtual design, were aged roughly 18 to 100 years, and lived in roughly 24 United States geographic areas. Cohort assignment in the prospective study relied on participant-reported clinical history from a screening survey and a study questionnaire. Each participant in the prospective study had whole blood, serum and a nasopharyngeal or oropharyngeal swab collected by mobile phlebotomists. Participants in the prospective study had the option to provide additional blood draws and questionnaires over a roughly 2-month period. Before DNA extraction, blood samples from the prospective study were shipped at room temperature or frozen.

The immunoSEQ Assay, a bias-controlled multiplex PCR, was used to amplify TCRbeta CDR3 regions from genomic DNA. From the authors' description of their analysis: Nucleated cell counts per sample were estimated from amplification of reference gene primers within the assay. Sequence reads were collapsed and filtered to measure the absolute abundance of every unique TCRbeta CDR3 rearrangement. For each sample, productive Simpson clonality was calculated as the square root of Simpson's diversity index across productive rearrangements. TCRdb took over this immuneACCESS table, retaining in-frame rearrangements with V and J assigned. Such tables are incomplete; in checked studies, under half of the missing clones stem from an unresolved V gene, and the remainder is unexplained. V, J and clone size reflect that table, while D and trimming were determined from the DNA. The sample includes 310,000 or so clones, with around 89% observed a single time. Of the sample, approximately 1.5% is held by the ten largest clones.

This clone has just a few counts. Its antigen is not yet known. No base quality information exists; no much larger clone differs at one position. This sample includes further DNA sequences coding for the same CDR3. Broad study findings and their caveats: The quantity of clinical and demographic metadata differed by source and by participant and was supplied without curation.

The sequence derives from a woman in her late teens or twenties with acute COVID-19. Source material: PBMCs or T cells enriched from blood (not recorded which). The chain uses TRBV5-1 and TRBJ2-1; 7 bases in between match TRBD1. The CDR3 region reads CASSLVASGGNEQFF. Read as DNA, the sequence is TGCGCCAGCAGCTTGGTGGCCTCAGGGGGCAATGAGCAGTTCTTC.